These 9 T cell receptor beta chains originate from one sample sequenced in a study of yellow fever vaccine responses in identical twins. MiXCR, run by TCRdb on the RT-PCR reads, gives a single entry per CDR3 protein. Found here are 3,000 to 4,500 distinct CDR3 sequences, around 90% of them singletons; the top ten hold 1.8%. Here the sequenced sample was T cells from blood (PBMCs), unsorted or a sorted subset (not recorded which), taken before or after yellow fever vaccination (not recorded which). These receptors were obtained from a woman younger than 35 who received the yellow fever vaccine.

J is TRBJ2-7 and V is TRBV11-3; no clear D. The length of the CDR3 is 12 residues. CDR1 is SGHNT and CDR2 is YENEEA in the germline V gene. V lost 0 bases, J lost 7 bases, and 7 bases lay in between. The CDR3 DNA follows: TGTGCCAGCAGCTTAGATGTTGGGGAGCAGTACTTC. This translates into CASSLDVGEQYF.

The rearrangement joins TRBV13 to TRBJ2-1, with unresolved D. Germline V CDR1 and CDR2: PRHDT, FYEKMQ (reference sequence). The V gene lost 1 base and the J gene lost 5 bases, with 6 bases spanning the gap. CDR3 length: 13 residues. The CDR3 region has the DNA TGTGCCAGCAGCTTAGCACAAAACAATGAGCAGTTCTTC. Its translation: CASSLAQNNEQFF.

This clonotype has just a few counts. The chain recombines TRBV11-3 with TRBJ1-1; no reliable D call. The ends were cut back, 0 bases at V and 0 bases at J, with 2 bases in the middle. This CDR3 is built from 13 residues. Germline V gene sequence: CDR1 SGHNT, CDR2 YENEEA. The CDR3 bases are TGTGCCAGCAGCTTAGAACTGAACACTGAAGCTTTCTTT. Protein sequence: CASSLELNTEAFF.

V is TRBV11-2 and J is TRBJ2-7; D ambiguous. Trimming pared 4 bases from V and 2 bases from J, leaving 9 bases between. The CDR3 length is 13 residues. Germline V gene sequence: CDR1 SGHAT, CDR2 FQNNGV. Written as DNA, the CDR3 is TGTGCCAGCAGCTACGGACCAACCTACGAGCAGTACTTC. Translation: CASSYGPTYEQYF.

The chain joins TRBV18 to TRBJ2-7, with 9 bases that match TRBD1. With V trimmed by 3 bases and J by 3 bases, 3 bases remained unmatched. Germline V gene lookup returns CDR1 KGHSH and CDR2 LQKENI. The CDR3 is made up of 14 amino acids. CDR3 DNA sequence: TGTGCCAGCTCACCCGGGACAGGGAACTACGAGCAGTACTTC. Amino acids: CASSPGTGNYEQYF.

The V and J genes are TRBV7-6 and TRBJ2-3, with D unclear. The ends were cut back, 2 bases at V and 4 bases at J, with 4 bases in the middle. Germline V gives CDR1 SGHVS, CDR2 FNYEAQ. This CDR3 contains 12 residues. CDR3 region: CASSLPPDTQYF. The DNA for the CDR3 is TGTGCCAGCAGCTTACCCCCAGATACGCAGTATTTT.

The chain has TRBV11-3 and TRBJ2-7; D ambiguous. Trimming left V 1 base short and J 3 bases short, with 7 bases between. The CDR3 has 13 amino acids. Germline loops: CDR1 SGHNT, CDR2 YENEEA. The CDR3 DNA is TGTGCCAGCAGCTTAGTACAGAACTACGAGCAGTACTTC. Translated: CASSLVQNYEQYF. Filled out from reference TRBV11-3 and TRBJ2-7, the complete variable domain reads EAGVVQSPRYKIIEKKQPVAFWCNPISGHNTLYWYLQNLGQGPELLIRYENEEAVDDSQLPKDRFSAERLKGVDSTLKIQPAELGDSAVYLCASSLVQNYEQYFGPGTRLTVT.

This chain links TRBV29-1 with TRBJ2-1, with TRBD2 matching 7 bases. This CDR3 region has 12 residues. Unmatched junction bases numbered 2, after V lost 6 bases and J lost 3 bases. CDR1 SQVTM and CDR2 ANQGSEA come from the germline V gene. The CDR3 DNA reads TGCAGCGTGAGGGACTACTACAATGAGCAGTTCTTC. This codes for CSVRDYYNEQFF.

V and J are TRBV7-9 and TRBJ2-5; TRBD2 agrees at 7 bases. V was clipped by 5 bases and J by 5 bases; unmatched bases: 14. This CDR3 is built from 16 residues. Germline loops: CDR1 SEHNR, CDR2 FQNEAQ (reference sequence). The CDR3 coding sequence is TGTGCCAGCAGCCCGGGCGGACTAGAGTTATCGGAGACCCAGTACTTC. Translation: CASSPGGLELSETQYF.